Each of the 25 T cell receptor beta chains below was sequenced from the same sample in a study of cytomegalovirus exposure and HLA in healthy donors. The table came from immunoSEQ multiplex PCR; TCRdb's copy has only in-frame clones and leaves some out. The data hold about 170,000 clones, with 85% to 90% observed a single time. Material: PBMCs. These receptors were collected from a man between 18 and 29 years old in good health and CMV-seropositive.

The chain combines TRBV15 with TRBJ1-4; 10 bases fit TRBD1. This CDR3 is 18 amino acids long. V was clipped by 1 base and J by 6 bases; unmatched bases: 11. Germline V gene sequence: CDR1 LNHNV, CDR2 YYDKDF (reference sequence). Here the CDR3 DNA reads TGTGCCACCAGCAGAGCCCGACAGGGGGCGACTTTGGATGAAAAACTGTTTTTT. Translated: CATSRARQGATLDEKLFF.

The chain carries TRBV18 and TRBJ2-5; 7 nucleotides match TRBD2. V was pared by 0 bases and J by 2 bases, with 9 bases of the junction left unmatched. The CDR3 length is 17 residues. The germline V gene encodes CDR1 KGHSH and CDR2 LQKENI. The CDR3 here is CASSPPGGLVLQETQYF. Written as DNA, the CDR3 is TGTGCCAGCTCACCACCAGGTGGACTAGTGTTGCAAGAGACCCAGTACTTC.

This clone occurred a few times. The genes are TRBV27 and TRBJ2-7; possibly TRBD1 for D (6 bases). V gave up 2 bases and J gave up 1 base, with 9 bases separating them. Germline values: CDR1 MNHEY, CDR2 SMNVEV (reference sequence). The CDR3 length is 14 residues. The CDR3 loop is CASSLRDTSYEQYF. CDR3 coding DNA: TGTGCCAGCAGTTTAAGGGACACTTCCTACGAGCAGTACTTC.

This chain links TRBV12-1 with TRBJ2-2; TRBD1, the table's D call, was not compared with the DNA. TRBV12-1 is designated a pseudogene. This CDR3 is built from 16 residues. CDR3 residues: CASSSFGFSNTGELFF. As DNA, the CDR3 is TGTGCCAGCAGCTCCTTTGGCTTCTCGAACACCGGGGAGCTGTTTTTT.

V is TRBV7-9 and J is TRBJ1-2, with D maybe TRBD1 (5 bases). The V and J ends lost 5 bases and 4 bases respectively, with 11 bases between them. This CDR3 has 13 amino acids. Per the germline V gene, CDR1 is SEHNR and CDR2 is FQNEAQ (reference sequence). The CDR3 region is CASSETGAYGYTF. The CDR3, as DNA: TGTGCCAGCAGCGAAACAGGCGCCTATGGCTACACCTTC.

V is TRBV11-2 and J is TRBJ1-3; no reliable D call. The germline CDR1 and CDR2 sequences are SGHAT and FQNNGV. The V end lost 5 bases, the J end lost 4 bases, and 6 bases lay between the germline ends. There are 12 residues in the CDR3. The CDR3 DNA reads as TGTGCCAGCAGCATCCAAGGAAACACCATATATTTT. Amino acid sequence: CASSIQGNTIYF.

The chain carries TRBV5-1 and TRBJ1-1, with D possibly being TRBD1 (5 bases). The CDR3 is 14 amino acids. CDR1 is SGHRS, CDR2 YFSETQ, per germline. The V gene lost 3 bases and the J gene lost 1 base, with 10 bases spanning the gap. The CDR3 coding sequence is TGCGCCAGCAGCTCCGGGACTGGGAACACTGAAGCTTTCTTT. This codes for CASSSGTGNTEAFF. The variable domain in full, completed from reference TRBV5-1 and TRBJ1-1, reads KAGVTQTPRYLIKTRGQQVTLSCSPISGHRSVSWYQQTPGQGLQFLFEYFSETQRNKGNFPGRFSGRQFSNSRSEMNVSTLELGDSALYLCASSSGTGNTEAFFGQGTRLTVV.

The rearrangement uses TRBV9 and TRBJ2-1, with 9 bases identical to TRBD2. Germline-derived CDR1 and CDR2 are SGDLS and YYNGEE. With V trimmed by 4 bases and J by 2 bases, 7 bases remained unmatched. The CDR3 runs to 16 residues. The CDR3 is CASSRIAGGAYNEQFF. CDR3 coding DNA: TGTGCCAGCAGCCGAATCGCGGGAGGGGCCTACAATGAGCAGTTCTTC.

This chain uses TRBV5-1 with TRBJ1-1, with 8 nucleotides matching TRBD1. Germline V gene data show CDR1 as SGHRS and CDR2 as YFSETQ. V lost 4 bases, J lost 8 bases, and 7 bases stayed unmatched. The CDR3 is 13 residues long. CDR3 in amino acids: CASSAGTGVEAFF. The DNA of the CDR3 is TGCGCCAGCAGCGCAGGGACAGGCGTAGAAGCTTTCTTT.

J is TRBJ2-7 and V is TRBV9; 9 bases map to TRBD2. From germline, CDR1 is SGDLS and CDR2 YYNGEE. The CDR3 extends over 16 amino acids. V trimming: 0 bases; J trimming: 8 bases; junction bases outside the gene matches: 12. CDR3 nucleotides: TGTGCCAGCAGCGTAGCTACTGCTAGCGGGATGGCGAAGCAGTACTTC. Protein sequence: CASSVATASGMAKQYF.

V usage is TRBV11-3 and J usage is TRBJ2-5; 8 bases align to TRBD1. Trimming at V came to 4 bases and at J to 5 bases, leaving 6 bases not matched to a gene. CDR1 and CDR2 from the germline V gene are SGHNT and YENEEA. This CDR3 is built from 14 residues. CDR3 nucleotides: TGTGCCAGCAGCTCAGGACAGGGTTGGGAGACCCAGTACTTC. Residues: CASSSGQGWETQYF.

V usage is TRBV5-1 and J usage is TRBJ1-5; D is unresolved. In germline, CDR1 is SGHRS, CDR2 YFSETQ. The CDR3 runs to 15 residues. The V and J ends lost 0 bases and 0 bases respectively, with 7 bases between them. CDR3 sequence (DNA): TGCGCCAGCAGCTTGGGGGGAGTTAGCAATCAGCCCCAGCATTTT. It specifies CASSLGGVSNQPQHF.

The rearrangement joins TRBV9 to TRBJ2-6; 12 positions agree with TRBD2. The J segment lost 3 bases and the V segment lost 3 bases, leaving 4 bases of the junction unmatched. The CDR3 extends over 17 amino acids. Germline V gene sequence: CDR1 SGDLS, CDR2 YYNGEE. CDR3 in DNA: TGTGCCAGCAGCGAGACTAGCGGGAGTTATGGGGCCAACGTCCTGACTTTC. It codes for CASSETSGSYGANVLTF.

The V call is TRBV4-1, the J call TRBJ1-1, with a weak D call TRBD1 (5 bases). Trimming took 2 bases from V and 0 from J, leaving 13 bases between them. The CDR3 runs 16 residues. Germline V gene lookup returns CDR1 MGHRA and CDR2 YSYEKL. In DNA, the CDR3 is TGCGCCAGCAGCCAATTTGGGAGGGGTATGAACACTGAAGCTTTCTTT. This gives the protein CASSQFGRGMNTEAFF.

Concerning this clone: The sample has other DNA sequences that encode this CDR3 too. This chain connects TRBV10-2 to TRBJ2-3; D is uncertain. The CDR3 is 11 amino acids. Trimming took off 4 bases at V and 3 bases at J, with 2 bases between the two ends. Germline V gene data show CDR1 as WSHSY and CDR2 as SAAADI. CDR3 protein: CASSATDTQYF. The CDR3 DNA follows: TGCGCCAGCAGTGCAACAGATACGCAGTATTTT.

The chain uses TRBV2 and TRBJ1-2, with D perhaps matching TRBD1 (6 bases). This CDR3 has 14 amino acids. Germline-derived CDR1 and CDR2 are SNHLY and FYNNEI. The V end was cut by 6 bases, the J end by 8 bases, with 19 bases between. The CDR3 protein is CASSAQGVVGGYTF. The CDR3 DNA reads TGTGCCAGCAGCGCACAGGGAGTGGTTGGAGGCTACACCTTC. The whole variable domain, remainder taken from reference TRBV2 and TRBJ1-2, is EPEVTQTPSHQVTQMGQEVILRCVPISNHLYFYWYRQILGQKVEFLVSFYNNEISEKSEIFDDQFSVERPDGSNFTLKIRSTKLEDSAMYFCASSAQGVVGGYTFGSGTRLTVV.

V usage is TRBV5-1 and J usage is TRBJ2-5; TRBD2 is a possible D gene (6 bases). Trimming removed 4 bases from V and 5 bases from J, with 21 bases in between. CDR1 and CDR2 from the germline V gene are SGHRS and YFSETQ. The length of the CDR3 is 16 residues. The DNA for the CDR3 is TGCGCCAGCAGCCCGTCCGGGGACTCAACTGGGGAGACCCAGTACTTC. It codes for CASSPSGDSTGETQYF. The full variable domain, its missing parts supplied by reference TRBV5-1 and TRBJ2-5, is KAGVTQTPRYLIKTRGQQVTLSCSPISGHRSVSWYQQTPGQGLQFLFEYFSETQRNKGNFPGRFSGRQFSNSRSEMNVSTLELGDSALYLCASSPSGDSTGETQYFGPGTRLLVL.

The V and J genes are TRBV19 and TRBJ2-1, with a tentative D call TRBD2 (7 bases). Between the trimmed V and J ends, which lost 8 bases and 0 bases, there was a span of 26 bases. The CDR3 has 19 amino acids. Germline values: CDR1 LNHDA, CDR2 SQIVND (reference sequence). The chain's CDR3 is CASGGAGLPSSSSYNEQFF. In DNA form, the CDR3 reads TGTGCCAGTGGGGGGGCGGGACTACCAAGTTCGAGCTCCTACAATGAGCAGTTCTTC.

This chain connects TRBV7-2 to TRBJ1-1, with a weak D call TRBD1 (5 bases). This CDR3 is built from 14 residues. The V end was cut by 2 bases, the J end by 6 bases, with 13 bases between. Looked up from germline, CDR1 is SGHTA and CDR2 is FQGNSA. The CDR3 DNA follows: TGTGCCAGCAGCTTATTCCAGGGATGGCCTGAAGCTTTCTTT. It codes for CASSLFQGWPEAFF.

The rearrangement links TRBV5-1 to TRBJ2-5, with D possibly matching TRBD1 (6 bases). The CDR3 has 14 residues. Germline CDR1 SGHRS, CDR2 YFSETQ. Trimming took 0 bases from V and 10 from J, leaving 16 bases between them. The CDR3 coding sequence is TGCGCCAGCAGCTTGGGGGATCAGGGGTCGGACCAGTACTTC. This encodes CASSLGDQGSDQYF.

J is TRBJ1-4 and V is TRBV27; maybe TRBD1 (5 bases). In germline, CDR1 is MNHEY, CDR2 SMNVEV (reference sequence). This CDR3 has 13 residues. Between the trimmed V and J ends, which lost 3 bases and 6 bases, there was a span of 8 bases. CDR3 residues: CASSFRGYEKLFF. CDR3 nucleotide sequence: TGTGCCAGCAGTTTCCGGGGGTATGAAAAACTGTTTTTT.

V usage is TRBV28 and J usage is TRBJ2-1; 8 bases fit TRBD1. From germline, CDR1 is MDHEN and CDR2 SYDVKM. CDR3 length: 13 amino acids. Trimming cost V 7 bases and J 9 bases; bases outside gene matches: 8. The DNA for the CDR3 is TGTGCCAGCATGGACAGGGTTTCAGGTGAGCAGTTCTTC. The encoded protein is CASMDRVSGEQFF.

The chain has TRBV2 and TRBJ2-2; D remains unclear. The CDR3 runs to 15 residues. Deletions cut 4 bases from V and 8 bases from J, with 17 bases between. Germline values: CDR1 SNHLY, CDR2 FYNNEI. The CDR3 spells CASSVQIGGFGELFF. CDR3 DNA sequence: TGTGCCAGCAGTGTACAGATAGGTGGTTTTGGGGAGCTGTTTTTT. The full variable domain, completed using reference TRBV2 and TRBJ2-2, is EPEVTQTPSHQVTQMGQEVILRCVPISNHLYFYWYRQILGQKVEFLVSFYNNEISEKSEIFDDQFSVERPDGSNFTLKIRSTKLEDSAMYFCASSVQIGGFGELFFGEGSRLTVL.

The V gene is TRBV9, the J gene TRBJ2-1, with 15 bases matching TRBD2. With 0 bases clipped from V and 4 bases from J, the junction kept 2 bases outside the gene matches. The germline V gene encodes CDR1 SGDLS and CDR2 YYNGEE. CDR3 length equals 17 residues. The CDR3 nucleotides read TGTGCCAGCAGCGTAGGGACTAGCGGGAGGGATTACAATGAGCAGTTCTTC. Protein product: CASSVGTSGRDYNEQFF.

This clone was detected a few times. This chain links TRBV9 with TRBJ1-1; no firm D call. Germline V lookup: CDR1 SGDLS, CDR2 YYNGEE. V lost 4 bases and J 8 bases, leaving 21 bases between the germline ends. The CDR3 consists of 15 residues. The CDR3 loop is CASSPYPNSVTEAFF. CDR3 in DNA: TGTGCCAGCAGCCCTTACCCGAACAGTGTGACCGAAGCTTTCTTT.